The clone carrying this TCR beta chain was counted a single time. Original analysis: Estimation of nucleated cell counts relied on the amplification of reference gene primers. Produced via immunoSEQ multiplex PCR; TCRdb's table is partial and in-frame only. V and J calls and clone size follow that table, whereas D and trimming were derived from the DNA. The top ten clones hold 1.3% of a sample with about 300,000 clones, around 84% of them seen once. The data derive from a study of blood T cell repertoires in COVID-19. Whole-study context: Donors in the United States, Italy and Spain gave samples during acute or convalescent COVID-19. T cells, B-cell-depleted T cells, or PBMCs provided the cDNA or gDNA that served as material.

The CDR3 has 18 residues. CDR1 is SGHAT, CDR2 FQNNGV, per germline. Trimming shortened V by 8 bases and J by 1 base, and 24 bases separated the two germline ends. The source is a man in his sixties or seventies with acute or convalescent COVID-19. Sequencing input: peripheral blood. The chain combines TRBV11-2 with TRBJ2-4, with a tentative D call TRBD1 (6 bases). The CDR3 reads CASGYGQTGTFAKNIQYF. The CDR3 nucleotides are TGTGCCAGCGGGTACGGACAAACCGGGACATTCGCCAAAAACATTCAGTACTTC.